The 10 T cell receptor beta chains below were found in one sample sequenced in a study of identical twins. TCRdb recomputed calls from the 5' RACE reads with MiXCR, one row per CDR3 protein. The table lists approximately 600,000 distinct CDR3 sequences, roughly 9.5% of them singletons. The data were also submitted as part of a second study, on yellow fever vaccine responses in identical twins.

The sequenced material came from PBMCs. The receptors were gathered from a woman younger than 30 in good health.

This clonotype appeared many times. The CDR3 loop reads CASSGQPHGYTF. CDR3 nucleotide sequence: TGTGCCAGCAGCGGACAGCCACATGGCTACACCTTC. V gene TRBV7-9 combines with J gene TRBJ1-2, with D perhaps matching TRBD1 (6 bases). Germline CDR1 is SEHNR and CDR2 is FQNEAQ (reference sequence). The CDR3 has 12 residues. The germline V and J ends were trimmed by 5 bases and 6 bases, with 10 bases remaining between them.

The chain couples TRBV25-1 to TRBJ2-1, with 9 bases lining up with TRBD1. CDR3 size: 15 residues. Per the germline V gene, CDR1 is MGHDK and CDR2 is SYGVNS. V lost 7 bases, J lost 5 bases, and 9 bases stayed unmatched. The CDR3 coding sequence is TGTGCCAGCAAAGGGGTTAGGGACAGGGACAATGAGCAGTTCTTC. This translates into CASKGVRDRDNEQFF.

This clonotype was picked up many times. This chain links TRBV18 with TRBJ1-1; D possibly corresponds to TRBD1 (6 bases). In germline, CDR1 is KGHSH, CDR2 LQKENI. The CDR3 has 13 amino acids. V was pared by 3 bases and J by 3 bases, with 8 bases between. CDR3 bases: TGTGCCAGCTCACCGGACAGATACACTGAAGCTTTCTTT. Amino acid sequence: CASSPDRYTEAFF.

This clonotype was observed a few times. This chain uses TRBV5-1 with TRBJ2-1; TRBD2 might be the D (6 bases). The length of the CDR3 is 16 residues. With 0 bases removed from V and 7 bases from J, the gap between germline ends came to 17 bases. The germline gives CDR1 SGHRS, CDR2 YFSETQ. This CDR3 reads CASSLGLEGRGNEQFF. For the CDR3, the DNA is TGCGCCAGCAGCTTGGGGCTGGAGGGCCGGGGGAATGAGCAGTTCTTC.

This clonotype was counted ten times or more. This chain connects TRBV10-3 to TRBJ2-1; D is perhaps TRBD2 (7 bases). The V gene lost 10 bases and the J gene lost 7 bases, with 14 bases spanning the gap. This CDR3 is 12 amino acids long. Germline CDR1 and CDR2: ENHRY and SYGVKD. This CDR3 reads CATSKGGNEQFF. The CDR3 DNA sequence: TGTGCCACTTCAAAGGGGGGGAATGAGCAGTTCTTC.

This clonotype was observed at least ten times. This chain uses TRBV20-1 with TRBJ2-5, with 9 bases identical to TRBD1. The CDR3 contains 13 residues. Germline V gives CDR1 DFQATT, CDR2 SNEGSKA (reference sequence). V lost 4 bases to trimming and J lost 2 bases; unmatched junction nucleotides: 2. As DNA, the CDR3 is TGCAGTGCTAAAGGGACAGGGCAAGAGACCCAGTACTTC. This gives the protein CSAKGTGQETQYF.

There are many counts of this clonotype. In DNA, the CDR3 is TGCAGCGTTGAGCTACTAGTCAATGAGCAGTTCTTC. It encodes CSVELLVNEQFF. V gene TRBV29-1 combines with J gene TRBJ2-1; D perhaps matches TRBD2 (5 bases). V lost 3 bases and J 6 bases, leaving 9 bases between the germline ends. Germline assignment: CDR1 SQVTM and CDR2 ANQGSEA. The CDR3 totals 12 residues.

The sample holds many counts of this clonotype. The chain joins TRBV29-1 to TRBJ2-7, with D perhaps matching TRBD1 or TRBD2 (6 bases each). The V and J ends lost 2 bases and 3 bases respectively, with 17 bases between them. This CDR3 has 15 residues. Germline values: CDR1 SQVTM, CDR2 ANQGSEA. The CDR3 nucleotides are TGCAGCGTTGAATTTGCCCTACAGGGAGGCTACGAGCAGTACTTC. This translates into CSVEFALQGGYEQYF.

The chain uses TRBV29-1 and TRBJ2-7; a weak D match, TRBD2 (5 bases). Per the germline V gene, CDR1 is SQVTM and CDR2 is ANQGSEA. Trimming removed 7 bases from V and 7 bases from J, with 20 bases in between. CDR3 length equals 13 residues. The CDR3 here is CSDLAPIKGEQYF. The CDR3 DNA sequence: TGCAGCGACCTAGCCCCGATTAAGGGAGAGCAGTACTTC.

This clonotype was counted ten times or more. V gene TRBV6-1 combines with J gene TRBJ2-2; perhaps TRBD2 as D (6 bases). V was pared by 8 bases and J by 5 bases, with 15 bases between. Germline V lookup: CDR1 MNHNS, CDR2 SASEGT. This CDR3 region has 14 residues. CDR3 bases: TGTGCCAGCTTTACGGGGCGGGATACCGGGGAGCTGTTTTTT. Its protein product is CASFTGRDTGELFF.